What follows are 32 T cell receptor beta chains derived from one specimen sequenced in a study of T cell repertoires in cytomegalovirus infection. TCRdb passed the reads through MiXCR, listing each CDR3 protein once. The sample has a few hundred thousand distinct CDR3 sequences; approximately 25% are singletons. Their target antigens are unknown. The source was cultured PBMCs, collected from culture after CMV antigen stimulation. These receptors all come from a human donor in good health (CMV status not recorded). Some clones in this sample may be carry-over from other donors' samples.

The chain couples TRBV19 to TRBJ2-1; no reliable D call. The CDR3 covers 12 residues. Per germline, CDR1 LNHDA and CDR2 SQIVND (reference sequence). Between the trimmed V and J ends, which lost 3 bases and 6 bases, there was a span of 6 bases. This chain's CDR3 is CASSIRFNEQFF. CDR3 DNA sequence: TGTGCCAGTAGTATTAGATTCAATGAGCAGTTCTTC. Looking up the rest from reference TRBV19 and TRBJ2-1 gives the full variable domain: DGGITQSPKYLFRKEGQNVTLSCEQNLNHDAMYWYRQDPGQGLRLIYYSQIVNDFQKGDIAEGYSVSREKKESFPLTVTSAQKNPTAFYLCASSIRFNEQFFGPGTRLTVL.

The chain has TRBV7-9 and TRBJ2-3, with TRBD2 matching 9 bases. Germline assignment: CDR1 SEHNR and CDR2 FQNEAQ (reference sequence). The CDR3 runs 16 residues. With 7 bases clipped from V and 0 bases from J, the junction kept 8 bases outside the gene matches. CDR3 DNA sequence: TGTGCCAGCACGTATCGACTAGCGGATAGCACAGATACGCAGTATTTT. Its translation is CASTYRLADSTDTQYF.

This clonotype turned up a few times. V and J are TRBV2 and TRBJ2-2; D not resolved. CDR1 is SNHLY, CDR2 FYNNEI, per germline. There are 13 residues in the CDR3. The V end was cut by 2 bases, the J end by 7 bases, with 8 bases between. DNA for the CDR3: TGTGCCAGCAGTGAATGGGGAAACGGGGAGCTGTTTTTT. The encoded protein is CASSEWGNGELFF.

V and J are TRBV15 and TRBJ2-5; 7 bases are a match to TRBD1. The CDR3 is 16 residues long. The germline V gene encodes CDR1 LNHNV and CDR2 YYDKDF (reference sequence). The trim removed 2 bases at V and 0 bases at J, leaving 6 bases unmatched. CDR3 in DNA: TGTGCCACCAGCAGAAAGAGGACAGGCTACCAAGAGACCCAGTACTTC. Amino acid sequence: CATSRKRTGYQETQYF. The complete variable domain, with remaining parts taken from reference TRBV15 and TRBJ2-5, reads DAMVIQNPRYQVTQFGKPVTLSCSQTLNHNVMYWYQQKSSQAPKLLFHYYDKDFNNEADTPDNFQSRRPNTSFCFLDIRSPGLGDTAMYLCATSRKRTGYQETQYFGPGTRLLVL.

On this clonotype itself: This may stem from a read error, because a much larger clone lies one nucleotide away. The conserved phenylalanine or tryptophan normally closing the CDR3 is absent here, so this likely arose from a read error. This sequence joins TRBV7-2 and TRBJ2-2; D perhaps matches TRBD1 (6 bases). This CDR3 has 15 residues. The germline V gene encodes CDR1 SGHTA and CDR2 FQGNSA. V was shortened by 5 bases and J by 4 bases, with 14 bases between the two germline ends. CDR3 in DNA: TGTGCCAGCAGCCGTCGAGTAGGGGGCACCGGGGAGCTGTTTATT. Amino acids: CASSRRVGGTGELFI.

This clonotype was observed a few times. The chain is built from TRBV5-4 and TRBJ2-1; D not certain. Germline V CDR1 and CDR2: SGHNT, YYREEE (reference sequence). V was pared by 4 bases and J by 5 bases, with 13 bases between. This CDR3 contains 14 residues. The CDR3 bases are TGTGCCAGCAGCCCAAAAAATAAGAACAATGAGCAGTTCTTC. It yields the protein CASSPKNKNNEQFF.

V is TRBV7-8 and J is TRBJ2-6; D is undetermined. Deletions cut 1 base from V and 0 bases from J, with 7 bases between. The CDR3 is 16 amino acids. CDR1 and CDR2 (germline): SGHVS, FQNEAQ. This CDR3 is CASSLGWSSGANVLTF. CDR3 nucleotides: TGTGCCAGCAGCTTAGGTTGGAGCTCTGGGGCCAACGTCCTGACTTTC.

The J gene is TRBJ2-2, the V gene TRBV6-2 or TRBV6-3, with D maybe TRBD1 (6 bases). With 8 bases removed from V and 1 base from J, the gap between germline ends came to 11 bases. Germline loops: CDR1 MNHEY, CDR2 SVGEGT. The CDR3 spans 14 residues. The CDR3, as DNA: TGTGCCAGCCGGACAGCTGGGAACACCGGGGAGCTGTTTTTT. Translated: CASRTAGNTGELFF.

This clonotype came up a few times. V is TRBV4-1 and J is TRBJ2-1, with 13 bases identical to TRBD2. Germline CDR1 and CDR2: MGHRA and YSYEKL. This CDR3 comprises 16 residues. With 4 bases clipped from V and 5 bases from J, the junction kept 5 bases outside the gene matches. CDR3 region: CASSRLLAGGDNEQFF. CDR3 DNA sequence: TGCGCCAGCAGCCGTCTACTAGCGGGAGGGGACAATGAGCAGTTCTTC.

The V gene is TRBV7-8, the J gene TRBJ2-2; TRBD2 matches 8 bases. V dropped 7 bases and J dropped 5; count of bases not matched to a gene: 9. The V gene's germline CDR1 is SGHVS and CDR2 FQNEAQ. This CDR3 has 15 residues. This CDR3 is CASILLADRTGELFF. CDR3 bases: TGTGCCAGCATATTACTAGCGGATAGGACCGGGGAGCTGTTTTTT.

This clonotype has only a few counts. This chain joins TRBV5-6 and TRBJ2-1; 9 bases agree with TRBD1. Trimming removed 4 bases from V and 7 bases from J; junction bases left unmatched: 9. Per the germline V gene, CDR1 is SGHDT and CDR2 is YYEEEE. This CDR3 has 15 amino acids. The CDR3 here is CASSLGDRDMNEQFF. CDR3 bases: TGTGCCAGCAGCCTCGGGGACAGGGACATGAATGAGCAGTTCTTC.

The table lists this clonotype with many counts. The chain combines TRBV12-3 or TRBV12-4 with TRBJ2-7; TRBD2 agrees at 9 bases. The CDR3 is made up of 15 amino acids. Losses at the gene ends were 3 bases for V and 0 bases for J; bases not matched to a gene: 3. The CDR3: CASSLVAGASYEQYF. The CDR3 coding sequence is TGTGCCAGCAGTTTGGTAGCGGGGGCCTCCTACGAGCAGTACTTC.

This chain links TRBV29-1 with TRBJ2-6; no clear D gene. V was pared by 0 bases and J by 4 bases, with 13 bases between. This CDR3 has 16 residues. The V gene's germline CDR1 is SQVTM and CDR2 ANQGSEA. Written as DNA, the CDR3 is TGCAGCGTTGAAGATGTGGGGTTGGAAGGGGCCAACGTCCTGACTTTC. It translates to CSVEDVGLEGANVLTF.

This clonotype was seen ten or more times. CDR3 in DNA: TGTGCCAGCAGCCTAAGCGGGAGGGCCCACGAGCAGTACTTC. Protein: CASSLSGRAHEQYF. The V gene is TRBV7-8, the J gene TRBJ2-7, with TRBD2 identical over 10 bases. This CDR3 has 14 amino acids. Germline V gene lookup returns CDR1 SGHVS and CDR2 FQNEAQ. Losses at the gene ends were 5 bases for V and 5 bases for J; bases not matched to a gene: 6.

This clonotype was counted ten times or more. CDR3 bases: TGTGCCAGCAGCAAATGGTCCAGTCCTGGAAACACCATATATTTT. Its translation is CASSKWSSPGNTIYF. The V and J genes are TRBV7-2 and TRBJ1-3; D is undetermined. CDR3 length: 15 amino acids. V lost 5 bases to trimming and J lost 2 bases, with 13 bases between them. Germline-derived CDR1 and CDR2 are SGHTA and FQGNSA.

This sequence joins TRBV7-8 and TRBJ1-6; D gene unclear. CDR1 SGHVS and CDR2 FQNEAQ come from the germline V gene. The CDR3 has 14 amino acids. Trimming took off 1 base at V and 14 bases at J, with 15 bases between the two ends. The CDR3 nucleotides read TGTGCCAGCAGCTTAGGGCGGGATTCCCGCGCCCTCCACTTT. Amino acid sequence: CASSLGRDSRALHF.

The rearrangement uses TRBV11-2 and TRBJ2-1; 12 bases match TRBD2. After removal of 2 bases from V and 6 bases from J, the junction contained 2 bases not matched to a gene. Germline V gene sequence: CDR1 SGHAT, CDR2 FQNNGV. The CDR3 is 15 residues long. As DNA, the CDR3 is TGTGCCAGCAGCTTATCACTAGCGGGAGGCAATGAGCAGTTCTTC. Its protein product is CASSLSLAGGNEQFF.

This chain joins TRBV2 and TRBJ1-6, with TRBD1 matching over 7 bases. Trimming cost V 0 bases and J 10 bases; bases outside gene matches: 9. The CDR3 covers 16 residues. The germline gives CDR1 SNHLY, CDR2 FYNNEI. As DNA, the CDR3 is TGTGCCAGCAGTGAAGCAAGGGGGCGGCGGTCCTCACCCCTCCACTTT. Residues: CASSEARGRRSSPLHF. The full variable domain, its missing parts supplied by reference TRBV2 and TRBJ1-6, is EPEVTQTPSHQVTQMGQEVILRCVPISNHLYFYWYRQILGQKVEFLVSFYNNEISEKSEIFDDQFSVERPDGSNFTLKIRSTKLEDSAMYFCASSEARGRRSSPLHFGNGTRLTVT.

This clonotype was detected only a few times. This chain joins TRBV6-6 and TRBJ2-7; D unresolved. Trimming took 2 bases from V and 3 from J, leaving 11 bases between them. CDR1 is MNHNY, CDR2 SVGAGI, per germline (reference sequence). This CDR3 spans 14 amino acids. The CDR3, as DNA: TGTGCCAGCAGTTACACTTCGGGTTTCTACGAGCAGTACTTC. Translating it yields CASSYTSGFYEQYF.

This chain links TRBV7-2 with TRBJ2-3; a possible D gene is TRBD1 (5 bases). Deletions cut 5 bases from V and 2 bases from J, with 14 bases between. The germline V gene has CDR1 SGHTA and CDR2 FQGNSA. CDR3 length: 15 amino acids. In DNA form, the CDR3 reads TGTGCCAGCAGCCCCCGCAGGGTCTACACAGATACGCAGTATTTT. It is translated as CASSPRRVYTDTQYF.

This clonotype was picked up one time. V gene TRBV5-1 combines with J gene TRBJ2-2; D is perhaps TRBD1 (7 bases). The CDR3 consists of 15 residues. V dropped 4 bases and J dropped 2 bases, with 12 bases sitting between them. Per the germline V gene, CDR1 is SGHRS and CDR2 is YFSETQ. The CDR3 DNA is TGCGCCAGCAGCGCGGGACAGACAAACACCGGGGAGCTGTTTTTT. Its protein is CASSAGQTNTGELFF.

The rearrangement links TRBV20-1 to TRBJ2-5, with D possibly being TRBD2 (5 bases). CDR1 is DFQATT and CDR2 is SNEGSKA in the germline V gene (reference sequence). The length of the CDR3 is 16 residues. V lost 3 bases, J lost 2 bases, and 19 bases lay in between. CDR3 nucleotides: TGCAGTGCTAGCCCCACTAGATTTACCGAACAAGAGACCCAGTACTTC. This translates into CSASPTRFTEQETQYF.

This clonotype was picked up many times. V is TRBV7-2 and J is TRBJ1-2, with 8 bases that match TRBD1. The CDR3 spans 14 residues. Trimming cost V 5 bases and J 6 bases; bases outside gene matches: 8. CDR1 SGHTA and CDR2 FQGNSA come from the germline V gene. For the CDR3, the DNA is TGTGCCAGCAGCCCCGACAGGGGTACGGATGGCTACACCTTC. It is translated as CASSPDRGTDGYTF.

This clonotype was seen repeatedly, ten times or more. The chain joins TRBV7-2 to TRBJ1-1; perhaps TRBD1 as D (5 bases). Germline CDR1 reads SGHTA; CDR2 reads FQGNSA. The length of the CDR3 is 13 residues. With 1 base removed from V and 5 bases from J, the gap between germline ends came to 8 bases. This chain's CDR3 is CASSLEGRTEAFF. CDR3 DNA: TGTGCCAGCAGCTTAGAGGGGAGGACTGAAGCTTTCTTT.

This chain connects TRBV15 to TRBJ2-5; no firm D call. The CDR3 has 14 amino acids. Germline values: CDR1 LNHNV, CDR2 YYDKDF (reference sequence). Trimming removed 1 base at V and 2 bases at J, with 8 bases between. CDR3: CATSRVTRQETQYF. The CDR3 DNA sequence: TGTGCCACCAGCAGAGTGACAAGACAAGAGACCCAGTACTTC.

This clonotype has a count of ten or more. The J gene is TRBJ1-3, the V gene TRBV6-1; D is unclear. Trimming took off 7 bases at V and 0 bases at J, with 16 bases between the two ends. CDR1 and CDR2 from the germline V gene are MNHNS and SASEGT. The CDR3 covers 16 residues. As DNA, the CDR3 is TGTGCCAGCACCTTCGGCGGCTTCAACTCTGGAAACACCATATATTTT. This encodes CASTFGGFNSGNTIYF.

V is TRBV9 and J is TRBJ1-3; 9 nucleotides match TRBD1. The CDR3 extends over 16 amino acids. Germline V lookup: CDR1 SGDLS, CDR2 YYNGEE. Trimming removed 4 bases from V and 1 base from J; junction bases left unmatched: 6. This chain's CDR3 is CASSLYRGLSGNTIYF. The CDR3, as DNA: TGTGCCAGCAGCTTATACAGGGGGCTTTCTGGAAACACCATATATTTT. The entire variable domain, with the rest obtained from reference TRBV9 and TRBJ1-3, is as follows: DSGVTQTPKHLITATGQRVTLRCSPRSGDLSVYWYQQSLDQGLQFLIQYYNGEERAKGNILERFSAQQFPDLHSELNLSSLELGDSALYFCASSLYRGLSGNTIYFGEGSWLTVV.

CDR3: CASSQVTGAGKEKLFF. The CDR3 nucleotides are TGTGCCAGCAGCCAAGTGACAGGGGCAGGGAAGGAAAAACTGTTTTTT. V gene TRBV14 combines with J gene TRBJ1-4, with TRBD1 identical over 8 bases. Germline V gives CDR1 SGHDN, CDR2 FVKESK. The CDR3 length is 16 residues. V was pared by 1 base and J by 8 bases, with 9 bases of the junction left unmatched.

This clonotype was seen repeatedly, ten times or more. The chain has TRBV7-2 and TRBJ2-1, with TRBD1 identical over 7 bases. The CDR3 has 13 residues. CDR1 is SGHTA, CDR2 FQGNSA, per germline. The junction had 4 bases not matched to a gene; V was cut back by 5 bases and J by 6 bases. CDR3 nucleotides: TGTGCCAGCAGCGTTAGGACAGGCAATGAGCAGTTCTTC. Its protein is CASSVRTGNEQFF.

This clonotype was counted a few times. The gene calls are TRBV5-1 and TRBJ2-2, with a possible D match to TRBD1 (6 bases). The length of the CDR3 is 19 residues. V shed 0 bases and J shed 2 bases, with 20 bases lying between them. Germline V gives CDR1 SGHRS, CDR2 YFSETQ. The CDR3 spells CASSLGAIGDIANTGELFF. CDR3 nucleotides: TGCGCCAGCAGCTTGGGAGCTATCGGGGACATCGCAAACACCGGGGAGCTGTTTTTT.

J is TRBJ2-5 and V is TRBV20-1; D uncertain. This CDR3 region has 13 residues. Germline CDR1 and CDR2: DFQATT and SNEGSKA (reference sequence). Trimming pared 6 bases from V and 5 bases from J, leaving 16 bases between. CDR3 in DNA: TGCAGTGCCCCAAGAGTAGGAGACGAGACCCAGTACTTC. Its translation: CSAPRVGDETQYF.

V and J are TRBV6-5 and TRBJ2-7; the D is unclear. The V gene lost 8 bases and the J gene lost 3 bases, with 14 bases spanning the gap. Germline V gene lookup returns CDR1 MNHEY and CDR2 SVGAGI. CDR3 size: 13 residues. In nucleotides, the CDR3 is TGTGCCAGCGGAAACCCACTTAGCTACGAGCAGTACGTC. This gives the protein CASGNPLSYEQYV.